The clone carrying this T cell receptor beta chain was seen a handful of times. One entry per CDR3 protein, called by TCRdb with MiXCR from the 5' RACE reads. The table has about 230,000 distinct CDR3 sequences, 7% to 10% seen once. This CDR3 has 13 residues. Trimming left V 5 bases short and J 10 bases short, with 16 bases between. The germline CDR1 and CDR2 sequences are SGHKS and YYEKEE (reference sequence). These data belong to a study of CD8 T cells in ankylosing spondylitis. The specimen was blood, either unsorted or a sorted T cell fraction (not recorded which). The chain is built from TRBV5-5 and TRBJ2-1; TRBD2 might be the D (6 bases). The source of this sequence is a female donor with ankylosing spondylitis or in good health (not recorded which). The CDR3 loop reads CASRQESSGEQFF. CDR3 nucleotides: TGTGCCAGCAGGCAGGAGTCGAGCGGGGAGCAGTTCTTC.